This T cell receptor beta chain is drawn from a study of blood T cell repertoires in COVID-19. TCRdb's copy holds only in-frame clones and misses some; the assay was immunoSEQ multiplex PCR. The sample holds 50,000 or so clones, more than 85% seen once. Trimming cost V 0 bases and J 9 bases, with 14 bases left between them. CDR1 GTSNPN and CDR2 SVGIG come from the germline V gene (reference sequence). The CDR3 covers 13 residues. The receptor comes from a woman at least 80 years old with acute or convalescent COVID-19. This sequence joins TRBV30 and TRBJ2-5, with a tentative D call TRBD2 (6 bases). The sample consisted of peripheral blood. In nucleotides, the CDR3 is TGTGCCTGGAGTGTAAGGCGGTGGGACTCCCAGTACTTC. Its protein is CAWSVRRWDSQYF.